This TCR beta chain was recovered during a study of CD8+CD57+ T cells in acquired aplastic anemia. Study results and caveats: It was found that approximately 29 CD8+ CDR3 sequences were shared between patients and controls.

The template for TCR beta VDJ and CDR3 sequence profiling was genomic DNA. Each CDR3 protein gets one entry after TCRdb re-called the reads with MiXCR. Of about 240,000 distinct CDR3 sequences in the sample, around 45% are singletons; the top ten hold over 7.5%. Previously, flow cytometry had revealed CD8+CD57+ cell expansion in the patients chosen for sequencing. A note on this clonotype: What it recognizes is unknown. Just one base apart from a much larger clone, this may be a read error.

The V segment lost 5 bases and the J segment 4 bases; nucleotides outside the gene matches: 12. The CDR3 is 16 residues long. The germline V gene has CDR1 SEHNR and CDR2 FQNEAQ (reference sequence). The TCR was taken from a human donor with aplastic anemia. The sample was sorted CD4+, CD8+, or CD8+CD57+ T cells (not recorded which) from PBMCs. The chain is built from TRBV7-9 and TRBJ2-3; 7 bases fit TRBD1. Here the CDR3 DNA reads TGTGCCAGCAGCGATATAAGTGGACAGGACCCAGATACGCAGTATTTT. This gives the protein CASSDISGQDPDTQYF.